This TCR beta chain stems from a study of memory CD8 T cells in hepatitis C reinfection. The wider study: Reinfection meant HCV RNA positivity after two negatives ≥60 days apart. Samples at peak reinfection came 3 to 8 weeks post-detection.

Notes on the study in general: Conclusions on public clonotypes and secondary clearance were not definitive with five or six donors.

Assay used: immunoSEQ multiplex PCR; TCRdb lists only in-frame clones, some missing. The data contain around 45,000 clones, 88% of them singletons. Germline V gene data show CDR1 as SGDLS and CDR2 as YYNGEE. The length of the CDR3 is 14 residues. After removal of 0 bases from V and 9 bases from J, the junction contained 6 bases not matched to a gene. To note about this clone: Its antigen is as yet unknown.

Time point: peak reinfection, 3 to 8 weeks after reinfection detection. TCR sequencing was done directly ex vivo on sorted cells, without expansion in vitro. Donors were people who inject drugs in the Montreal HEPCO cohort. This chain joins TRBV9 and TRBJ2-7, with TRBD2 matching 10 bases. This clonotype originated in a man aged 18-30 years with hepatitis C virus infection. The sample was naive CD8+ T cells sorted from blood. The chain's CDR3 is CASSVGAGGPWQYF. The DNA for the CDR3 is TGTGCCAGCAGCGTAGGAGCGGGAGGGCCTTGGCAGTACTTC.